Listed below are T cell receptor beta chains from one sample, sequenced in a study of multiple sclerosis patients with progressive multifocal leukoencephalopathy. The assay was immunoSEQ multiplex PCR, and TCRdb's table has in-frame clones only and misses some. The sample contains approximately 29,000 clones, around 85% of which appear only once. Sequenced material: PBMCs, taken from a patient treated with natalizumab. Source of these receptors: a woman between 25 and 40 years old with progressive multifocal leukoencephalopathy. The CDR3 runs from the conserved cysteine through the conserved F or W. The D gene is left open where the match is weak. Clone size is shown for a subset of rows, as once, few, many or a class of expanded clone.

>NA|15|TRBV5-4|TRBJ2-1|NA
CASSPEGAGYNEQFF
TGTGCCAGCAGCCCGGAGGGGGCAGGGTACAATGAGCAGTTCTTC
>TRBD2|16|TRBV7-8|TRBJ2-3|NA
CASSFGLAGAQDTQYF
TGTGCCAGCAGCTTCGGACTAGCGGGGGCGCAAGATACGCAGTATTTT
>NA|12|TRBV6-1|TRBJ2-2|NA
CASRRFDGELFF
TGTGCCAGCAGACGGTTCGACGGGGAGCTGTTTTTT
>TRBD1|13|TRBV2|TRBJ2-7|few
CASRSTGRYEQYF
TGTGCCAGCAGGTCGACAGGGCGCTACGAGCAGTACTTC
>TRBD2|17|TRBV18|TRBJ2-6|NA
CASSRVAGDSGANVLTF
TGTGCCAGCTCACGAGTAGCGGGGGACTCTGGGGCCAACGTCCTGACTTTC
>TRBD2|14|TRBV28|TRBJ2-7|NA
CASSLAGSGYEQYF
TGTGCCAGCAGCCTAGCGGGATCAGGGTACGAGCAGTACTTC
>NA|16|TRBV9|TRBJ2-1|NA
CASSVALARSYNEQFF
TGTGCCAGCAGCGTAGCACTAGCCCGCTCCTACAATGAGCAGTTCTTC
>NA|15|TRBV28|TRBJ2-1|NA
CASSLSGGPYNEQFF
TGTGCCAGCAGTTTATCGGGGGGCCCCTACAATGAGCAGTTCTTC
>TRBD2|14|TRBV19|TRBJ2-7|few
CASSSRGDSYEQYF
TGTGCCAGTAGTAGTCGGGGGGACTCCTACGAGCAGTACTTC
>NA|12|TRBV19|TRBJ1-2|NA
CASSIRSYGCTF
TGTGCCAGTAGTATCCGTTCCTATGGCTGCACCTTC
>NA|14|TRBV4-1|TRBJ2-3|once
CASSPFPSTDTQYF
TGCGCCAGCAGCCCCTTCCCTAGCACAGATACGCAGTATTTT
>TRBD1|14|TRBV19|TRBJ2-1|NA
CASSPTGGYNEQFF
TGTGCCAGTAGCCCGACAGGGGGCTACAATGAGCAGTTCTTC
>NA|12|TRBV11-1|TRBJ2-2|NA
CASTGDTGELFF
TGTGCCAGCACAGGGGACACCGGGGAGCTGTTTTTT
>NA|17|TRBV7-9|TRBJ2-3|NA
CASSSKTMGPNRDTQYF
TGTGCCAGCAGCTCAAAAACCATGGGACCCAATAGGGATACGCAGTATTTT